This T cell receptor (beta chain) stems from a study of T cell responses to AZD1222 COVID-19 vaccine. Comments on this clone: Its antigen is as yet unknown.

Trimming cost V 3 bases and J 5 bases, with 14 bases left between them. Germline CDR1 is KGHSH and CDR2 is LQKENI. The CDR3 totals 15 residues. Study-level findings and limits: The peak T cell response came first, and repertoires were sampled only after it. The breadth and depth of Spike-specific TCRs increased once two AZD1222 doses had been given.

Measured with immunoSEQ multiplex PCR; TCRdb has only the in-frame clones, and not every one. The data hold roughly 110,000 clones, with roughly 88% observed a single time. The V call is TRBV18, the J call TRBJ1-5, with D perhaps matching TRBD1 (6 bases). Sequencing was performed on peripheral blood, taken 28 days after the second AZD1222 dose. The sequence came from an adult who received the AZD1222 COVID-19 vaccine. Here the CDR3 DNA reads TGTGCCAGCTCACCTTTGGAGGGGGGAGATCAGCCCCAGCATTTT. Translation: CASSPLEGGDQPQHF.